This T cell receptor beta chain is drawn from a study of blood T cell repertoires in COVID-19. Assay: immunoSEQ multiplex PCR; the TCRdb copy retains only in-frame clones and omits some. The sample carries around 120,000 clones, about 85% recorded once. Trimming cost V 6 bases and J 1 base; bases outside gene matches: 19. CDR3 length equals 19 residues. Germline V lookup: CDR1 KGHSH, CDR2 LQKENI. The rearrangement joins TRBV18 to TRBJ2-7; 9 bases map to TRBD2. The source of this sequence is a human donor in a cohort sampled during active COVID-19. Material: peripheral blood. The CDR3 here is CASSAVKGRLAEPSYEQYF. The CDR3 DNA is TGTGCCAGCTCGGCCGTTAAAGGACGACTAGCGGAACCTTCCTACGAGCAGTACTTC.